This T cell receptor (beta chain) was found in a study of control samples from healthy donors and cancer patients. The CDR3 consists of 17 residues. Germline CDR1 reads LGHDT; CDR2 reads YNNKEL (reference sequence). V was clipped by 1 base and J by 0 bases, with 15 bases between them. Assay: immunoSEQ multiplex PCR; the TCRdb copy retains only in-frame clones and omits some. The repertoire shows approximately 190,000 clones; the top ten hold less than 2.5%. The J gene is TRBJ1-2, the V gene TRBV3-1 (or the pseudogene TRBV3-2); TRBD1 is a possible D gene (6 bases). The receptor's source is a woman aged 25 to 39 in good health. The source material was blood. The CDR3 loop is CASSQVGTGLSNYGYTF. CDR3 DNA sequence: TGTGCCAGCAGCCAAGTCGGAACAGGGTTGTCTAACTATGGCTACACCTTC.